Listed below are T cell receptor beta chains from one sample, sequenced in a study of shared clonotypes between healthy human individuals. The data were produced by immunoSEQ multiplex PCR, yet TCRdb's version contains in-frame clones alone and is incomplete. The sample contains some 800,000 clones, about 92% of which appear only once. The sequenced sample consisted of naive CD8+ T cells sorted from blood. All receptors come from a man aged 30-40 years in good health. Both conserved end residues are part of each CDR3. A D gene is named only where the DNA matches it firmly. The listing skips clone size in some rows; elsewhere it reads once, few, many or a size class.

len: 17
j_gene: TRBJ2-5
v_gene: TRBV27
abundance: .
d_gene: .
CDR3nt: TGTGCCAGCAGTTGGGGGGTAGGGGGCCTCGACCAAGAGACCCAGTACTTC
CDR3aa: CASSWGVGGLDQETQYF

len: 17
j_gene: TRBJ2-7
v_gene: TRBV7-9
abundance: .
d_gene: TRBD2
CDR3nt: TGTGCCAGCAGCTCCGGGACTAGCGCCCCGTCCCCCTACGAGCAGTACTTC
CDR3aa: CASSSGTSAPSPYEQYF

len: 16
j_gene: TRBJ2-7
v_gene: TRBV7-4
abundance: .
d_gene: TRBD2
CDR3nt: TGTGCCAGCAGCTTCTTACCGGGAGGGCCTGTCGACGAGCAGTACTTC
CDR3aa: CASSFLPGGPVDEQYF

len: 15
j_gene: TRBJ2-1
v_gene: TRBV27
abundance: .
d_gene: .
CDR3nt: TGTGCCAGCAGGGGCCCAGGGGTTTTAGGCAATGAGCAGTTCTTC
CDR3aa: CASRGPGVLGNEQFF

len: 15
j_gene: TRBJ2-7
v_gene: TRBV5-5
abundance: once
d_gene: .
CDR3nt: TGTGCCAGCAGCTTGCTTCAGGGGCCCTATTACGAGCAGTACTTC
CDR3aa: CASSLLQGPYYEQYF

len: 13
j_gene: TRBJ2-7
v_gene: TRBV2
abundance: .
d_gene: .
CDR3nt: TGTGCCAGCAGTGCCTCGGGTGCCTACGAGCAGTACTTC
CDR3aa: CASSASGAYEQYF

len: 18
j_gene: TRBJ2-3
v_gene: TRBV7-8
abundance: .
d_gene: .
CDR3nt: TGTGCCAGCAGCTTAGATCGTTCTACAGGGAAAGGCACAGATACGCAGTATTTT
CDR3aa: CASSLDRSTGKGTDTQYF

len: 15
j_gene: TRBJ2-7
v_gene: TRBV4-1
abundance: .
d_gene: .
CDR3nt: TGCGCCAGCAGCCCTCGTAATGGGGGGAGCTTCGAGCAGTACTTC
CDR3aa: CASSPRNGGSFEQYF

len: 13
j_gene: TRBJ2-7
v_gene: TRBV29-1
abundance: .
d_gene: TRBD1
CDR3nt: TGCAGCGTTCTTCGGGACAGCTCCTACGAGCAGTACTTC
CDR3aa: CSVLRDSSYEQYF

len: 13
j_gene: TRBJ1-2
v_gene: TRBV18
abundance: .
d_gene: TRBD1
CDR3nt: TGTGCCAGCTCACCGGGACAGGGTCCCGTATTGACCTTC
CDR3aa: CASSPGQGPVLTF

len: 16
j_gene: TRBJ2-1
v_gene: TRBV7-8
abundance: .
d_gene: TRBD2
CDR3nt: TGTGCCAGCAGCTTATCCGGGACTAGCGGGATCAATGAGCAGTTCTTC
CDR3aa: CASSLSGTSGINEQFF

len: 15
j_gene: TRBJ2-1
v_gene: TRBV14
abundance: .
d_gene: TRBD2
CDR3nt: TGTGCCAGCAGACCACTAGCGGGAGCCCCGGGTGAGCAGTTCTTC
CDR3aa: CASRPLAGAPGEQFF

len: 18
j_gene: TRBJ1-2
v_gene: TRBV9
abundance: .
d_gene: TRBD1
CDR3nt: TGTGCCAGCCACTGGATCGGGACAGGCGAGGATCGACTGCTTGGCTACACCTTC
CDR3aa: CASHWIGTGEDRLLGYTF

len: 16
j_gene: TRBJ2-4
v_gene: TRBV28
abundance: .
d_gene: TRBD1
CDR3nt: TGTGCCAGCAGTTCGTACACAGGGGACAATGGGCACATTCAGTACTTC
CDR3aa: CASSSYTGDNGHIQYF

len: 13
j_gene: TRBJ2-7
v_gene: TRBV11-3
abundance: .
d_gene: .
CDR3nt: TGTGCCAGCAGCTCCGGGTCGTCCTACGAGCAGTACTTC
CDR3aa: CASSSGSSYEQYF

len: 14
j_gene: TRBJ1-2
v_gene: TRBV9
abundance: .
d_gene: .
CDR3nt: TGTGCCAGCAGCGTAGATGGGGGGCGAGATGGCTACACCTTC
CDR3aa: CASSVDGGRDGYTF

len: 16
j_gene: TRBJ2-7
v_gene: TRBV13
abundance: .
d_gene: TRBD2
CDR3nt: TGTGCCAGCAGCTTAGTGACTCGCGGGAGGGGGTACGAGCAGTACTTC
CDR3aa: CASSLVTRGRGYEQYF

len: 15
j_gene: TRBJ2-1
v_gene: TRBV27
abundance: .
d_gene: TRBD1
CDR3nt: TGTGCCAGCAGCCTGAGGGCAGGGGGCCAAGGTGAGCAGTTCTTC
CDR3aa: CASSLRAGGQGEQFF

len: 15
j_gene: TRBJ2-5
v_gene: TRBV27
abundance: .
d_gene: .
CDR3nt: TGTGCCAGCAGTCCATCCGAACTAGGGTGGGAGACCCAGTACTTC
CDR3aa: CASSPSELGWETQYF

len: 11
j_gene: TRBJ2-7
v_gene: TRBV20-1
abundance: .
d_gene: TRBD2
CDR3nt: TGCAGTGCAAAACTAGCGTACGAGCAGTACTTC
CDR3aa: CSAKLAYEQYF

len: 11
j_gene: TRBJ2-5
v_gene: TRBV7-8
abundance: few
d_gene: .
CDR3nt: TGTGCCAGCAGCCTGATGGAGACCCAGTACTTC
CDR3aa: CASSLMETQYF

len: 15
j_gene: TRBJ2-1
v_gene: TRBV28
abundance: .
d_gene: TRBD2
CDR3nt: TGTGCCAGCAGTCTGGGACTAGCGGCTTACAATGAGCAGTTCTTC
CDR3aa: CASSLGLAAYNEQFF

len: 13
j_gene: TRBJ2-7
v_gene: TRBV7-6
abundance: .
d_gene: .
CDR3nt: TGTGCCAGCAGCTTATACGTCACCTACGAGCAGTACTTC
CDR3aa: CASSLYVTYEQYF

len: 14
j_gene: TRBJ1-5
v_gene: TRBV28
abundance: few
d_gene: .
CDR3nt: TGTGCCAGCGTAAGGTCAGCATTCAATCAGCCCCAGCATTTT
CDR3aa: CASVRSAFNQPQHF

len: 11
j_gene: TRBJ2-7
v_gene: TRBV20-1
abundance: .
d_gene: .
CDR3nt: TGCAGTGCTAGGACAGGCTACGAGCAGTACTTC
CDR3aa: CSARTGYEQYF

len: 15
j_gene: TRBJ2-7
v_gene: TRBV9
abundance: .
d_gene: TRBD2
CDR3nt: TGTGCCAGCAGCGCCAGGGAAACTAGCGGAAACGAGCAGTACTTC
CDR3aa: CASSARETSGNEQYF

len: 15
j_gene: TRBJ2-1
v_gene: TRBV7-9
abundance: .
d_gene: TRBD1
CDR3nt: TGTGCCAGCAGCTTAGCGGACAGGGGGTCCGATGAGCAGTTCTTC
CDR3aa: CASSLADRGSDEQFF

len: 14
j_gene: TRBJ1-1
v_gene: TRBV5-1
abundance: .
d_gene: TRBD1
CDR3nt: TGCGCCAGCAGCTCTGGGACAGGGGGAACTGAAGCTTTCTTT
CDR3aa: CASSSGTGGTEAFF

len: 12
j_gene: TRBJ2-3
v_gene: TRBV5-1
abundance: .
d_gene: .
CDR3nt: TGCGCCAGCAGCTTGGCTGTAGATACGCAGTATTTT
CDR3aa: CASSLAVDTQYF

len: 14
j_gene: TRBJ1-4
v_gene: TRBV7-2
abundance: .
d_gene: TRBD1
CDR3nt: TGTGCCAGCAGCTTAGAGACAGGGGTTGAAAAACTGTTTTTT
CDR3aa: CASSLETGVEKLFF

len: 12
j_gene: TRBJ2-1
v_gene: TRBV27
abundance: once
d_gene: .
CDR3nt: TGTGCCAGCAGGGGCGTACGTGAGGAGCAGTTCTTC
CDR3aa: CASRGVREEQFF

len: 13
j_gene: TRBJ2-7
v_gene: TRBV7-9
abundance: few
d_gene: .
CDR3nt: TGTGCCAGCAGGCCAGGGAGCGGCGAAGAGCAGTACTTC
CDR3aa: CASRPGSGEEQYF

len: 14
j_gene: TRBJ2-2
v_gene: TRBV5-6
abundance: once
d_gene: .
CDR3nt: TGTGCCAGCAGCTGGCCCGGGCTCCCCGGGGAGCTGTTTTTT
CDR3aa: CASSWPGLPGELFF

len: 15
j_gene: TRBJ2-7
v_gene: TRBV7-6
abundance: .
d_gene: TRBD2
CDR3nt: TGTGCCAGCAGCCAAATGACTAGCGGGATCTACGAGCAGTACTTC
CDR3aa: CASSQMTSGIYEQYF

len: 12
j_gene: TRBJ2-7
v_gene: TRBV7-9
abundance: .
d_gene: .
CDR3nt: TGTGCCAGCAGTTTTGACAGCTACGAGCAGTACTTC
CDR3aa: CASSFDSYEQYF

len: 15
j_gene: TRBJ2-7
v_gene: TRBV10-2
abundance: .
d_gene: TRBD1
CDR3nt: TGCGCCAGCAGTGACGGGACAGGGACTACCTACGAGCAGTACTTC
CDR3aa: CASSDGTGTTYEQYF

len: 14
j_gene: TRBJ2-7
v_gene: TRBV5-1
abundance: .
d_gene: TRBD2
CDR3nt: TGCGCCAGCGCGGTCGGCGGGAGCTCCTACGAGCAGTACTTC
CDR3aa: CASAVGGSSYEQYF

len: 15
j_gene: TRBJ2-7
v_gene: TRBV27
abundance: .
d_gene: TRBD2
CDR3nt: TGTGCCAGCAGTAATGCGGCGGGAGGTTCGTACGAGCAGTACTTC
CDR3aa: CASSNAAGGSYEQYF

len: 14
j_gene: TRBJ2-5
v_gene: TRBV27
abundance: .
d_gene: TRBD1
CDR3nt: TGTGCCAGCAGTCCGGGACAGGGGCGAGAGACCCAGTACTTC
CDR3aa: CASSPGQGRETQYF

len: 15
j_gene: TRBJ2-2
v_gene: TRBV27
abundance: .
d_gene: TRBD2
CDR3nt: TGTGCCAGCAGTCCGGGACTAGGATTGCCCGGGGAGCTGTTTTTT
CDR3aa: CASSPGLGLPGELFF

len: 17
j_gene: TRBJ2-2
v_gene: TRBV11-2
abundance: .
d_gene: TRBD2
CDR3nt: TGTGCCAGCAGCCCACCTGGACTAGCGGGAGGGTACGGGGAGCTGTTTTTT
CDR3aa: CASSPPGLAGGYGELFF

len: 15
j_gene: TRBJ2-7
v_gene: TRBV28
abundance: .
d_gene: .
CDR3nt: TGTGCCAGCAGTTTTCCCGGGAACCCCCCCAGCGAGCAGTACTTC
CDR3aa: CASSFPGNPPSEQYF